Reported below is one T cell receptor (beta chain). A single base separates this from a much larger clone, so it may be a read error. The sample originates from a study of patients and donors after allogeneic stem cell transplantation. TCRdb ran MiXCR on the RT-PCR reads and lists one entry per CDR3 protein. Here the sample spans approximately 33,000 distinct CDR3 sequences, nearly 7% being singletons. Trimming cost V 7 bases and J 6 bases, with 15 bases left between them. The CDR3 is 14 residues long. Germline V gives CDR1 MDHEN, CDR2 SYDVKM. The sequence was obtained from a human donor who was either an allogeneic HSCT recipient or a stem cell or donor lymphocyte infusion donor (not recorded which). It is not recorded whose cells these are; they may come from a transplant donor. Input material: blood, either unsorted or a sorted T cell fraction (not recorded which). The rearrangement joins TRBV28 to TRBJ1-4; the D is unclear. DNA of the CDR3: TGTGCCAGCACCGTTCGACTAATTTATGAAAAACTGTTTTTT. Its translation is CASTVRLIYEKLFF.